The sequence of this T cell receptor (beta chain) was determined in a study of shared clonotypes between healthy human individuals. Per the germline V gene, CDR1 is SGHAT and CDR2 is FQNNGV. Trimming cost V 4 bases and J 6 bases; bases outside gene matches: 8. This CDR3 region has 14 residues. Assay: immunoSEQ multiplex PCR; the TCRdb copy retains only in-frame clones and omits some. The top ten clones hold roughly 49% of a sample with under 80,000 clones, roughly three fifths of them seen once. With respect to this clone: Its target is unknown.

Study results and limitations: Estimated richness values were generally larger in naive subsets than in memory subsets.

The chain uses TRBV11-2 and TRBJ2-7; 8 positions agree with TRBD1. This sequence was found in a man aged 25-40 years in good health. The sequenced sample was memory CD8+ T cells sorted from blood. Subset denoted: CD45RO+ cells pooled with CCR7-negative TemRA cells. In nucleotides, the CDR3 is TGTGCCAGCAGCTATACCGGGACAGGTGCCGAGCAGTACTTC. Amino acid sequence: CASSYTGTGAEQYF.